A single sample gave rise to the 5 T cell receptor beta chains below, sequenced in a study of cytomegalovirus exposure and HLA in healthy donors. PCR was performed using 60 Vbeta and 13 Jbeta primers. Sequencing was performed with immunoSEQ multiplex PCR; in TCRdb, only in-frame clones are kept and a portion is missing. The data hold about 130,000 clones, with 81% observed a single time. Sequencing was carried out using PBMCs. Receptor source: a man aged 18 to 29 in good health and CMV-seropositive.

The chain is built from TRBV30 and TRBJ1-1; D is uncertain. The CDR3 has 13 residues. Germline V lookup: CDR1 GTSNPN, CDR2 SVGIG (reference sequence). Trimming took 2 bases from V and 7 from J, leaving 14 bases between them. CDR3 residues: CAWSIRFGVEAFF. In nucleotides, the CDR3 is TGTGCCTGGAGTATTCGTTTCGGGGTTGAAGCTTTCTTT.

A single count supports this clone. This CDR3 reads CASSVGLAGTYEQYF. The CDR3 bases are TGTGCCAGCAGCGTAGGGCTAGCGGGAACCTACGAGCAGTACTTC. The chain has TRBV9 and TRBJ2-7; 9 bases are a match to TRBD2. V lost 0 bases and J lost 2; bases outside the gene matches: 3. The CDR3 totals 15 residues. Germline V gene lookup returns CDR1 SGDLS and CDR2 YYNGEE.

The genes are TRBV27 and TRBJ1-4; TRBD1 is a possible D gene (6 bases). V lost 5 bases, J lost 3 bases, and 13 bases lay in between. The CDR3 contains 15 residues. Germline V gene sequence: CDR1 MNHEY, CDR2 SMNVEV (reference sequence). The CDR3 protein is CASSPGHVPNEKLFF. Written as DNA, the CDR3 is TGTGCCAGCAGTCCGGGACACGTTCCTAATGAAAAACTGTTTTTT.

The chain uses TRBV7-9 and TRBJ2-3; 8 nucleotides line up with TRBD1. The CDR3 consists of 15 residues. Trimming at V came to 5 bases and at J to 0 bases, leaving 4 bases not matched to a gene. CDR1 SEHNR and CDR2 FQNEAQ come from the germline V gene (reference sequence). The CDR3 DNA follows: TGTGCCAGCAGCCGGGGACAGGCTAGCACAGATACGCAGTATTTT. Its translation: CASSRGQASTDTQYF.

The genes are TRBV27 and TRBJ1-1; D gene uncertain. The CDR3 is made up of 13 amino acids. Germline V CDR1 and CDR2: MNHEY, SMNVEV (reference sequence). V was clipped by 7 bases and J by 5 bases, with 14 bases between them. CDR3 in DNA: TGTGCCAGCAAACGAGGGCGGTGGACTGAAGCTTTCTTT. This codes for CASKRGRWTEAFF.